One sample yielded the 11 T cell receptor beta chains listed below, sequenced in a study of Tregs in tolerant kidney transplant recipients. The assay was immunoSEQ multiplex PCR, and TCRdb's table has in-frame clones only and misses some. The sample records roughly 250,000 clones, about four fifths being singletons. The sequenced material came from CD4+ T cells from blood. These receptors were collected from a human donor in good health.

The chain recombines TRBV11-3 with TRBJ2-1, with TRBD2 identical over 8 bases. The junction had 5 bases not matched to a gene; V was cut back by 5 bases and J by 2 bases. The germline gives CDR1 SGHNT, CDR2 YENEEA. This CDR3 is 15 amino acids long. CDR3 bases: TGTGCCAGCAGCCTCTTTAGCGGGACCTACAATGAGCAGTTCTTC. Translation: CASSLFSGTYNEQFF.

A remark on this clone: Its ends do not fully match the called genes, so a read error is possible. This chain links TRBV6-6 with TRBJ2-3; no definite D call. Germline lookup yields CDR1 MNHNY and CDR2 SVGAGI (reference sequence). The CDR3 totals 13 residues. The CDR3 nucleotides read TGTGCCAGCAGTAGGGTGGGCACGGATACGCAGTATTTT. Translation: CASSRVGTDTQYF.

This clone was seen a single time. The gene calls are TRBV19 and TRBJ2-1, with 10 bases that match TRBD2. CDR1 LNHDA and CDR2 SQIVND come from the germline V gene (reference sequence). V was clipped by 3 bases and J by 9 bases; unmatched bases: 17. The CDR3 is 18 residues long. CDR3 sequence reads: CASSMDLGLAGDGGEQFF. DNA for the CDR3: TGTGCCAGTAGTATGGATCTCGGGCTAGCGGGAGATGGTGGTGAGCAGTTCTTC.

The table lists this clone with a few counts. CDR3 bases: TGTGCCAGCAGGCCGACCGGGACAGGGACAGAAGCTTTCTTT. It yields the protein CASRPTGTGTEAFF. J is TRBJ1-1 and V is TRBV7-9; 9 bases map to TRBD1. With 6 bases clipped from V and 8 bases from J, the junction kept 10 bases outside the gene matches. The CDR3 is 14 residues long. Per the germline V gene, CDR1 is SEHNR and CDR2 is FQNEAQ (reference sequence).

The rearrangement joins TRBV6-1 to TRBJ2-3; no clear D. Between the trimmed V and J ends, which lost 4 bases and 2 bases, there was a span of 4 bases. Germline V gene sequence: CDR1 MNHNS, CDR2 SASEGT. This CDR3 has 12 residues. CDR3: CASSGFTDTQYF. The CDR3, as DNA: TGTGCCAGCAGTGGATTCACAGATACGCAGTATTTT.

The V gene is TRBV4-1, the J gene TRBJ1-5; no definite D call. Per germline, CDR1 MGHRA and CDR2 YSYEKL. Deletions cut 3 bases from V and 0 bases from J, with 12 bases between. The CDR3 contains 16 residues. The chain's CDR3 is CASSQLALGSNQPQHF. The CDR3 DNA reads TGCGCCAGCAGCCAGTTAGCCTTAGGTAGCAATCAGCCCCAGCATTTT.

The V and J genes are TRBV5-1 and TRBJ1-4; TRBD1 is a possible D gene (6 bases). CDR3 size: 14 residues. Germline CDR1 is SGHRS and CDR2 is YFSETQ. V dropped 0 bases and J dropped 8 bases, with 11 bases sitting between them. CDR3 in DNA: TGCGCCAGCAGCTTGGAGACAGGCACCGAAAAACTGTTTTTT. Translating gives CASSLETGTEKLFF.

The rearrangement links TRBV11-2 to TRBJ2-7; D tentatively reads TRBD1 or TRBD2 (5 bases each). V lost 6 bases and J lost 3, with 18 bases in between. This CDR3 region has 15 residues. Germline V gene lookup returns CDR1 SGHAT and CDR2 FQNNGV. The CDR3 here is CASRLSPGRGYEQYF. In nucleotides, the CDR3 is TGTGCCAGCAGGCTTAGCCCGGGACGAGGCTACGAGCAGTACTTC. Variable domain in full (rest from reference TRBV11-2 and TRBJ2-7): EAGVAQSPRYKIIEKRQSVAFWCNPISGHATLYWYQQILGQGPKLLIQFQNNGVVDDSQLPKDRFSAERLKGVDSTLKIQPAKLEDSAVYLCASRLSPGRGYEQYFGPGTRLTVT.

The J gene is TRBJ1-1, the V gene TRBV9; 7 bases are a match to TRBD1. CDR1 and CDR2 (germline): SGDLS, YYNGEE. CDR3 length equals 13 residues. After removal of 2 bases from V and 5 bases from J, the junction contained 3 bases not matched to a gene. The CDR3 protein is CASSVTTGTEAFF. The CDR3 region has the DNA TGTGCCAGCAGCGTGACGACAGGGACTGAAGCTTTCTTT.

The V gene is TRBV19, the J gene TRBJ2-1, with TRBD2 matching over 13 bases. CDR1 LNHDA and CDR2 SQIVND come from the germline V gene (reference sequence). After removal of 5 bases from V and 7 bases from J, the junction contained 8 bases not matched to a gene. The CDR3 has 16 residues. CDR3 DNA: TGTGCCAGTAGTCTGCCAGGACTAGCGGGAGCTAATGAGCAGTTCTTC. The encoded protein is CASSLPGLAGANEQFF.

The CDR3 DNA follows: TGTGCCAGCAGCTTCACCCCGGACACCATATATTTT. The encoded protein is CASSFTPDTIYF. J is TRBJ1-3 and V is TRBV9; D unclear. This CDR3 spans 12 amino acids. V was shortened by 4 bases and J by 8 bases, with 10 bases between the two germline ends. In germline, CDR1 is SGDLS, CDR2 YYNGEE.